A single sample gave rise to the 8 T cell receptor beta chains below, sequenced in a study of blood T cells in healthy people across ages. For the second PCR, which ran for about 7 to 12 cycles, a sample-barcoded 5' primer and a J-beta primer mix were used. In TCRdb, the 5' RACE reads were re-called with MiXCR into one record per CDR3 protein. This table holds over a million distinct CDR3 sequences, approximately 40% found once. Sequencing input: blood. Every receptor here comes from a woman in her late teens or twenties in good health.

The chain employs TRBV27 and TRBJ1-1, with 7 positions matching TRBD1. Germline values: CDR1 MNHEY, CDR2 SMNVEV (reference sequence). This CDR3 has 13 residues. Unmatched junction bases numbered 7, after V lost 5 bases and J lost 7 bases. The CDR3 reads CASSLRTGLEAFF. In DNA, the CDR3 is TGTGCCAGCAGTCTCAGGACAGGTCTTGAAGCTTTCTTT.

The DNA for the CDR3 is TGTGCCAGCAGTTACCTCGGGACTTCCACAGATACGCAGTATTTT. Protein product: CASSYLGTSTDTQYF. The chain combines TRBV6-2 or TRBV6-3 with TRBJ2-3; D is possibly TRBD2 (6 bases). Trimming stripped 2 bases from V and 2 bases from J, with 11 bases between. The CDR3 runs to 15 residues. The V gene's germline CDR1 is MNHEY and CDR2 SVGEGT.

To note about this clonotype: At one boundary the junction diverges from the germline segment, which might be a read error. J is TRBJ1-6 and V is TRBV4-1, with 8 positions matching TRBD1. This CDR3 region has 17 residues. Germline CDR1 is MGHRA and CDR2 is YSYEKL. The CDR3: CASSQVGQGPSNSPPHF. The CDR3 region has the DNA TGCGCCAGCAGCCAAGTAGGACAGGGACCTAGTAATTCACCCCCCCACTTT.

V and J are TRBV12-3 or TRBV12-4 and TRBJ2-4; D is perhaps TRBD1 (6 bases). The J call may not be correct, given that the DNA end is closer to TRBJ2-7. This CDR3 comprises 14 residues. The CDR3 is CASSTRDISYEQYF. CDR3 nucleotides: TGTGCCAGCAGTACCAGGGACATATCCTACGAGCAGTACTTC.

In this sample, this clonotype turned up a few times. This sequence joins TRBV27 and TRBJ1-4, with D unresolved. The CDR3 contains 14 residues. Germline-derived CDR1 and CDR2 are MNHEY and SMNVEV (reference sequence). V gave up 5 bases and J gave up 7 bases, with 14 bases separating them. The CDR3 sequence: CASSPLSRGEKLFF. CDR3 nucleotides: TGTGCCAGCAGTCCCTTGTCTCGTGGTGAAAAACTGTTTTTT.

This clonotype was picked up a small number of times. V gene TRBV10-3 combines with J gene TRBJ2-3, with D uncertain. Between the trimmed V and J ends, which lost 5 bases and 0 bases, there was a span of 6 bases. The CDR3 spans 13 residues. The germline V gene has CDR1 ENHRY and CDR2 SYGVKD. The CDR3 DNA sequence: TGTGCCATCAGTACCCCAAGCACAGATACGCAGTATTTT. It translates to CAISTPSTDTQYF.

The chain has TRBV2 and TRBJ1-2; a weak D match, TRBD1 (5 bases). This CDR3 comprises 9 residues. V lost 8 bases to trimming and J lost 7 bases, with 5 bases between them. Per germline, CDR1 SNHLY and CDR2 FYNNEI. CDR3: CASGGGYTF. The CDR3 coding sequence is TGTGCCAGCGGGGGTGGCTACACCTTC.

This clonotype showed up just a few times. V usage is TRBV4-1 and J usage is TRBJ2-7; tentatively, D is TRBD1 (5 bases). The CDR3 loop spans 13 amino acids. V was clipped by 1 base and J by 4 bases, with 8 bases between them. Germline values: CDR1 MGHRA, CDR2 YSYEKL. CDR3 sequence (DNA): TGCGCCAGCAGCCAAGGGACAATTTACGAGCAGTACTTC. Translated, it gives CASSQGTIYEQYF.